This T cell receptor (beta chain) derives from a study of STAT5B mutations in CD4+ large granular lymphocyte leukemia. Original methodology: The detection floor for productive clonotype frequency was 2.59 x 10-5. The method was immunoSEQ multiplex PCR; TCRdb's version includes in-frame clones alone and lacks a portion of them. The V and J calls and the clone size are those of that table, but D and trimming were determined from the DNA. The table shows over 45,000 clones, with around 70% occurring only once. The V end was cut by 6 bases, the J end by 4 bases, with 16 bases between. The CDR3 has 15 amino acids. Per the germline V gene, CDR1 is MDHEN and CDR2 is SYDVKM.

This TCR was sampled from a human donor in good health. The chain links TRBV28 to TRBJ1-5; possible D gene TRBD1, 6 bases. Sequenced sample: CD4+ T cells from blood buffy coats. The DNA of the CDR3 is TGTGCCAGCAGGGGGGCCCATATTACAAATCAGCCCCAGCATTTT. Amino acid sequence: CASRGAHITNQPQHF. The variable domain in full, with the rest retrieved from reference TRBV28 and TRBJ1-5, is DVKVTQSSRYLVKRTGEKVFLECVQDMDHENMFWYRQDPGLGLRLIYFSYDVKMKEKGDIPEGYSVSREKKERFSLILESASTNQTSMYLCASRGAHITNQPQHFGDGTRLSIL.